These 28 T cell receptor beta chains originate from one sample sequenced in a study of cytomegalovirus exposure and HLA in healthy donors. Generated by immunoSEQ multiplex PCR, the TCRdb table keeps only in-frame clones and is missing some. The data contain 160,000 or so clones, approximately 90% of them seen just once; the ten biggest clones take up approximately 1.4%. Input material: PBMCs. The receptors stem from a woman aged 30 to 39 in good health and CMV-seronegative.

V usage is TRBV5-6 and J usage is TRBJ1-5; tentative D call: TRBD1 (6 bases). This CDR3 is built from 16 residues. Germline CDR1 is SGHDT and CDR2 is YYEEEE. V lost 4 bases and J lost 0, with 14 bases in between. This chain's CDR3 is CASSGGPTGSNQPQHF. CDR3 nucleotide sequence: TGTGCCAGCAGCGGAGGCCCGACAGGTAGCAATCAGCCCCAGCATTTT.

On this clone itself: Other DNA sequences in the same sample also yield this CDR3. The V call is TRBV18, the J call TRBJ2-7; tentatively, D is TRBD2 (6 bases). Germline CDR1 KGHSH, CDR2 LQKENI. V was cut by 6 bases and J by 3 bases, with 12 bases left in between. The CDR3 is 13 residues long. The chain's CDR3 is CASSPGTDYEQYF. The CDR3 region has the DNA TGTGCCAGCTCGCCCGGGACTGACTACGAGCAGTACTTC.

The V and J genes are TRBV15 and TRBJ2-7, with unresolved D. V was pared by 0 bases and J by 5 bases, with 8 bases between. This CDR3 contains 13 residues. Germline V CDR1 and CDR2: LNHNV, YYDKDF (reference sequence). The CDR3, as DNA: TGTGCCACCAGCAGAGAGGCCCATAACGAGCAGTACTTC. Translation gives CATSREAHNEQYF.

The rearrangement joins TRBV15 to TRBJ2-7, with 7 nucleotides matching TRBD2. The CDR3 extends over 15 amino acids. Trimming took 2 bases from V and 1 from J; bases not matched to a gene: 5. Germline-derived CDR1 and CDR2 are LNHNV and YYDKDF (reference sequence). This CDR3 is CATSRQLGGSYEQYF. CDR3 bases: TGTGCCACCAGCAGACAACTCGGGGGGTCCTACGAGCAGTACTTC.

This chain joins TRBV6-5 and TRBJ1-4; 7 positions agree with TRBD1. Germline CDR1 is MNHEY and CDR2 is SVGAGI. CDR3 size: 15 residues. The junction had 8 bases not matched to a gene; V was cut back by 6 bases and J by 4 bases. The CDR3 nucleotides are TGTGCCAGCAGAAAGTGGGACAGTCTTAATGAAAAACTGTTTTTT. Amino acid sequence: CASRKWDSLNEKLFF.

The chain carries TRBV9 and TRBJ2-3; TRBD2 agrees at 12 bases. The CDR3 spans 15 residues. J gave up 4 bases and V 2 bases, and 2 bases lay outside the gene matches. Germline V gene lookup returns CDR1 SGDLS and CDR2 YYNGEE. CDR3 DNA sequence: TGTGCCAGCAGCGTCTCTAGCGGGGGGGCAGATACGCAGTATTTT. It is translated as CASSVSSGGADTQYF.

This chain connects TRBV21-1 to TRBJ2-7; the table's D call, TRBD2, has no DNA check behind it. TRBV21-1 is annotated as a pseudogene. This CDR3 is built from 15 residues. CDR3 coding DNA: TGTGCCAGCAGCAATCGTCTAGCGGGGAACCGCGAGCAGTACTTC. Protein: CASSNRLAGNREQYF.

The table lists this clone with a few counts. The V call is TRBV2, the J call TRBJ1-6, with D possibly matching TRBD1 (6 bases). Germline assignment: CDR1 SNHLY and CDR2 FYNNEI. This CDR3 has 14 amino acids. Trimming took 7 bases from V and 5 from J, leaving 12 bases between them. Written as DNA, the CDR3 is TGTGCCAGCATCGCCGGACAGAATAATTCACCCCTCCACTTT. It yields the protein CASIAGQNNSPLHF.

V is TRBV10-3 and J is TRBJ2-2, with 12 bases aligning to TRBD1. The CDR3 spans 16 residues. Per germline, CDR1 ENHRY and CDR2 SYGVKD. With 4 bases clipped from V and 4 bases from J, the junction kept 4 bases outside the gene matches. CDR3 amino acids: CAISGGQGALTGELFF. CDR3 nucleotide sequence: TGTGCCATCAGTGGGGGACAGGGGGCCCTCACCGGGGAGCTGTTTTTT.

The chain couples TRBV4-2 to TRBJ1-3, with 7 bases aligning to TRBD1. V gave up 0 bases and J gave up 2 bases; unmatched junction bases: 4. This CDR3 is built from 16 residues. Per the germline V gene, CDR1 is LGHNA and CDR2 is YNFKEQ. For the CDR3, the DNA is TGTGCCAGCAGCCAAGAGACGACAGGGCCTGGAAACACCATATATTTT. Amino acid sequence: CASSQETTGPGNTIYF.

The chain couples TRBV11-2 to TRBJ1-2; 9 bases are a match to TRBD1. The germline CDR1 and CDR2 sequences are SGHAT and FQNNGV. There are 12 residues in the CDR3. The V segment lost 4 bases and the J segment 12 bases; nucleotides outside the gene matches: 6. CDR3 DNA: TGTGCCAGCAGCTCCTACAGGGGGCAGCACACCTTC. This sequence encodes CASSSYRGQHTF.

The rearrangement joins TRBV29-1 to TRBJ2-7; the D gene is possibly TRBD1 (5 bases). There are 13 residues in the CDR3. Trimming removed 5 bases at V and 4 bases at J, with 15 bases between. Germline loops: CDR1 SQVTM, CDR2 ANQGSEA. Written as DNA, the CDR3 is TGCAGCGTTACCCCGCCAGGGTTGTACGAGCAGTACTTC. Amino acid sequence: CSVTPPGLYEQYF.

The CDR3 here is CASSLDSSREAFF. As DNA, the CDR3 is TGCGCCAGCAGCTTGGATAGCAGCCGTGAAGCTTTCTTT. V and J are TRBV5-1 and TRBJ1-1; D is unclear. Between the trimmed V and J ends, which lost 0 bases and 7 bases, there was a span of 10 bases. CDR1 is SGHRS, CDR2 YFSETQ, per germline. The length of the CDR3 is 13 residues.

A single count supports this clone. The chain couples TRBV11-2 to TRBJ2-7; tentatively, D is TRBD2 (5 bases). The CDR3 is 16 amino acids. The V end lost 2 bases, the J end lost 3 bases, and 17 bases lay between the germline ends. CDR1 and CDR2 from the germline V gene are SGHAT and FQNNGV. For the CDR3, the DNA is TGTGCCAGCAGCTTATTCCCACATTTCGGGGACTACGAGCAGTACTTC. Its protein product is CASSLFPHFGDYEQYF.

This chain joins TRBV5-6 and TRBJ2-1, with 10 positions matching TRBD2. With V trimmed by 5 bases and J by 8 bases, 10 bases remained unmatched. Germline V gene data show CDR1 as SGHDT and CDR2 as YYEEEE. This CDR3 region has 15 residues. In nucleotides, the CDR3 is TGTGCCAGCAGGTCGAGCGGGGGGGGCCGGGATGAGCAGTTCTTC. This translates into CASRSSGGGRDEQFF. Combining the CDR3 with reference TRBV5-6 and TRBJ2-1 gives the whole variable domain DAGVTQSPTHLIKTRGQQVTLRCSPKSGHDTVSWYQQALGQGPQFIFQYYEEEERQRGNFPDRFSGHQFPNYSSELNVNALLLGDSALYLCASRSSGGGRDEQFFGPGTRLTVL.

The rearrangement joins TRBV27 to TRBJ2-1; TRBD1 is a possible D gene (5 bases). CDR3 size: 15 residues. Germline values: CDR1 MNHEY, CDR2 SMNVEV (reference sequence). Trimming left V 2 bases short and J 1 base short, with 9 bases between. The CDR3 loop reads CASSLQGWSYNEQFF. In nucleotides, the CDR3 is TGTGCCAGCAGTTTACAGGGTTGGTCCTACAATGAGCAGTTCTTC.

The chain employs TRBV18 and TRBJ1-1; the D gene is possibly TRBD1 (5 bases). V was clipped by 0 bases and J by 1 base, with 9 bases between them. This CDR3 contains 15 residues. Germline V gene data show CDR1 as KGHSH and CDR2 as LQKENI. The CDR3 reads CASSPPMGGNTEAFF. CDR3 bases: TGTGCCAGCTCACCACCAATGGGGGGGAACACTGAAGCTTTCTTT.

This chain uses TRBV25-1 with TRBJ2-3; TRBD2 matches at 11 bases. The CDR3 loop spans 16 amino acids. With V trimmed by 4 bases and J by 2 bases, 5 bases remained unmatched. Germline V gene sequence: CDR1 MGHDK, CDR2 SYGVNS. The CDR3 region has the DNA TGTGCCAGCAGTGCTAGCGGGGGGCCCTCCACAGATACGCAGTATTTT. This sequence encodes CASSASGGPSTDTQYF.

V and J are TRBV2 and TRBJ2-5; tentatively, D is TRBD1 (5 bases). This CDR3 has 15 residues. Germline CDR1 and CDR2: SNHLY and FYNNEI. Between the trimmed V and J ends, which lost 4 bases and 2 bases, there was a span of 14 bases. CDR3 sequence: CASSGPGIGQETQYF. DNA for the CDR3: TGTGCCAGCAGTGGCCCAGGGATAGGTCAAGAGACCCAGTACTTC.

This chain links TRBV5-4 with TRBJ1-2; D gene uncertain. Trimming cost V 5 bases and J 4 bases, with 21 bases left between them. The CDR3 is made up of 16 amino acids. Germline V gene sequence: CDR1 SGHNT, CDR2 YYREEE (reference sequence). CDR3 sequence: CASRSAEGPKGYGYTF. CDR3 DNA: TGTGCCAGCAGATCTGCGGAGGGTCCCAAGGGCTATGGCTACACCTTC.

The chain employs TRBV4-2 and TRBJ2-5; TRBD2 matches 9 bases. CDR1 LGHNA and CDR2 YNFKEQ come from the germline V gene. The CDR3 has 16 amino acids. The V segment lost 5 bases and the J segment 0 bases; nucleotides outside the gene matches: 7. The CDR3 DNA is TGTGCCAGCAGCGTTCAACTAGCGGGCCACCAAGAGACCCAGTACTTC. This encodes CASSVQLAGHQETQYF.

The rearrangement links TRBV7-6 to TRBJ1-2, with 11 bases that match TRBD1. The V and J ends lost 6 bases and 8 bases, in that order; junction bases with no gene match: 5. Germline loops: CDR1 SGHVS, CDR2 FNYEAQ. CDR3 length: 13 residues. In DNA form, the CDR3 reads TGTGCCAGCAGTGGACAGGGGGCTTCGGGCTACACCTTC. Translating gives CASSGQGASGYTF. Together with reference TRBV7-6 and TRBJ1-2, the CDR3 gives the full variable domain: GAGVSQSPRYKVTKRGQDVALRCDPISGHVSLYWYRQALGQGPEFLTYFNYEAQQDKSGLPNDRFSAERPEGSISTLTIQRTEQRDSAMYRCASSGQGASGYTFGSGTRLTVV.

The gene calls are TRBV7-9 and TRBJ2-2; 9 nucleotides match TRBD1. V was clipped by 3 bases and J by 3 bases; unmatched bases: 5. The CDR3 has 16 residues. Germline CDR1 is SEHNR and CDR2 is FQNEAQ (reference sequence). The CDR3 nucleotides read TGTGCCAGCAGCTTGGGACAGGGAGCTGACACCGGGGAGCTGTTTTTT. Its protein product is CASSLGQGADTGELFF.

The genes are TRBV5-8 and TRBJ2-5; D is ambiguous. There are 13 residues in the CDR3. The V gene lost 4 bases and the J gene lost 5 bases, with 12 bases spanning the gap. CDR1 is SGHTS and CDR2 is YDEGEE in the germline V gene. This CDR3 is CASSRVGWETQYF. CDR3 coding DNA: TGTGCCAGCAGCCGAGTTGGTTGGGAGACCCAGTACTTC.

The V gene is TRBV4-3, the J gene TRBJ2-1; tentatively, D is TRBD1 (5 bases). The germline V gene has CDR1 LGHNA and CDR2 YSLEER. The CDR3 has 17 residues. V was cut by 0 bases and J by 1 base, with 13 bases left in between. The CDR3 DNA reads as TGCGCCAGCAGCCAAGATCGGTTTACAGGTTCCTACAATGAGCAGTTCTTC. Its translation is CASSQDRFTGSYNEQFF.

The V and J genes are TRBV7-6 and TRBJ2-3, with D possibly TRBD2 on 7 matching bases. V shed 5 bases and J shed 3 bases, with 18 bases lying between them. Germline V CDR1 and CDR2: SGHVS, FNYEAQ. The CDR3 sequence is 16 residues long. The CDR3 loop reads CASSLNEGGRTDTQYF. The CDR3 DNA reads as TGTGCCAGCAGCCTAAACGAGGGGGGGCGAACAGATACGCAGTATTTT.

This chain connects TRBV29-1 to TRBJ2-1, with 10 nucleotides matching TRBD1. Germline V lookup: CDR1 SQVTM, CDR2 ANQGSEA. Trimming at V came to 4 bases and at J to 7 bases, leaving 10 bases not matched to a gene. The CDR3 has 15 residues. CDR3 region: CSVGPMTGGFNEQFF. CDR3 nucleotide sequence: TGCAGCGTTGGACCCATGACAGGGGGCTTTAATGAGCAGTTCTTC.

V is TRBV11-2 and J is TRBJ2-3, with a possible D match to TRBD2 (5 bases). V was cut by 6 bases and J by 6 bases, with 10 bases left in between. Germline-derived CDR1 and CDR2 are SGHAT and FQNNGV. CDR3 length equals 12 residues. CDR3 sequence (DNA): TGTGCCAGCAGTCCGTCGGGGGATACGCAGTATTTT. This gives the protein CASSPSGDTQYF. Full variable domain (outside the CDR3, taken from reference TRBV11-2 and TRBJ2-3): EAGVAQSPRYKIIEKRQSVAFWCNPISGHATLYWYQQILGQGPKLLIQFQNNGVVDDSQLPKDRFSAERLKGVDSTLKIQPAKLEDSAVYLCASSPSGDTQYFGPGTRLTVL.